A selection of T cell receptor beta chains follows, all from one sample in a study of CDR3 diversity in severe acne. A single record per CDR3 protein comes from TCRdb applying MiXCR to the PCR reads. Altogether about 85,000 distinct CDR3 sequences are present, 45% to 50% being singletons, with the ten largest covering around 10%. What was sequenced was blood. The receptors shown here come from a male donor in good health, serving as a control. Each CDR3 is given with its conserved first and last residue. A D gene is named only where the DNA matches it firmly. The listing skips clone size in some rows; elsewhere it reads once, few, many or a size class.

>-|TRBJ1-3|-|TRBV9
TGTGCCAGCAGCGCAGACGTTGGGGTGGCTGGAAACACCATATATTTT
CASSADVGVAGNTIYF
>once|TRBJ1-2|-|TRBV20-1
TGCAGTGCTACCCTAGGGGGGCGGGGCTACATCTTC
CSATLGGRGYIF
>many|TRBJ2-3|-|TRBV5-1
TGCGCCAGCACCCCCGGACAGCTCTTCACAGATACGCAGTATTTT
CASTPGQLFTDTQYF
>many|TRBJ2-1|-|TRBV18
TGTGCCAGCTCCCATCCGGGTTACGGCACCGTTCTGGTCAATGAGCAGTTCTTC
CASSHPGYGTVLVNEQFF
>-|TRBJ2-3|TRBD2|TRBV9
TGTGCCAGCAGCGTAGTGAGCGGGAGGCCGGAGGATACGCAGTATTTT
CASSVVSGRPEDTQYF
>many|TRBJ2-1|TRBD1|TRBV18
TGTGCCAGCTCACGCACCCCGACAGGGGGATACAATGAGCAGTTCTTC
CASSRTPTGGYNEQFF
>-|TRBJ2-5|-|TRBV20-1
TGCAGTGCTAGAGTCAACCAAGAGACCCAGTACTTC
CSARVNQETQYF
>-|TRBJ1-2|-|TRBV5-6
TGTGCCAGCAGCTTATGGCGGGAGATGTTCAACTATGGCTACACCTTC
CASSLWREMFNYGYTF
>-|TRBJ1-4|-|TRBV7-9
TGTGCCAGCAGGCCTAGGGGGGAGGGGAATGAAAAACTGTTTTTT
CASRPRGEGNEKLFF
>-|TRBJ1-1|-|TRBV19
TGTGCCAGTACCTCTGCCCAGGGTTATGGTGAAGCTTTCTTT
CASTSAQGYGEAFF
>-|TRBJ2-3|-|TRBV2
TGTGCCAGCATCCCCACAACTTCTAGCACAGATACGCAGTATTTT
CASIPTTSSTDTQYF
>many|TRBJ2-6|-|TRBV20-1
TGCAGTGCTCGGTCCGTAAGCTCTGGGGCCAACGTCCTGACTTTC
CSARSVSSGANVLTF
>-|TRBJ1-1|-|TRBV20-1
TGCAGTGCTAGAGGGAGGGGCGTCACTGAAGCTTTCTTT
CSARGRGVTEAFF
>-|TRBJ2-5|-|TRBV7-2
TGTGCCAGCAGTCGTCTTGCGTACAACCAAGAGACCCAGTACTTC
CASSRLAYNQETQYF
>many|TRBJ1-6|-|TRBV2
TGTGCCAGCAGCCACACCAATTCACCCCTCCACTTT
CASSHTNSPLHF
>many|TRBJ2-7|TRBD1|TRBV20-1
TGCAGTGCTAGAATCCCGGGACAGCTTTACGAGCAGTACTTC
CSARIPGQLYEQYF
>many|TRBJ1-2|TRBD1|TRBV6-7
TGTGCCAGCAACTCGACAGGGTCGAGCTATGGCTACACCTTC
CASNSTGSSYGYTF
>-|TRBJ1-2|-|TRBV12-3/TRBV12-4
TGTGCCAGCAGTTTACGGGGCATCTATGGCTACACCTTC
CASSLRGIYGYTF
>-|TRBJ1-5|TRBD1|TRBV6-5
TGTGCCAGCACGGACAGGGGTTTACAGCCCCAGCATTTT
CASTDRGLQPQHF
>-|TRBJ2-3|-|TRBV7-2
TGTGCCAGCAGCCAAGTGGCGGTCGGGGTCGATGAGCAGTATTTT
CASSQVAVGVDEQYF
>-|TRBJ1-6|-|TRBV6-1
TGTGCCAGCAGTCCTCGTCGTTCACCCCTCCACTTT
CASSPRRSPLHF
>-|TRBJ2-7|-|TRBV12-3/TRBV12-4
TGTGCCAGCAGTTTCGCCGGGAGCTCCTACGAGCAGTACTTC
CASSFAGSSYEQYF
>-|TRBJ1-1|-|TRBV19
TGTGCCAGTAGGTCCGGGACCGAGAACACTGAAGCTTTCTTT
CASRSGTENTEAFF
>-|TRBJ1-1|TRBD1|TRBV7-2
TGTGCCAGCAGCTTTCAGGCCGGGACAGGGAACACTGAAGCTTTCTTT
CASSFQAGTGNTEAFF
>-|TRBJ2-7|TRBD2|TRBV20-1
TGCAGTGCTAGACCAGGACAGCCAGCGGGGGACGAGCAGTACTTC
CSARPGQPAGDEQYF
>few|TRBJ1-2|-|TRBV2
TGTGCCAGCAGTCCTCAGGGAACTAACCCATATGGCTACACCTTC
CASSPQGTNPYGYTF
>-|TRBJ1-1|TRBD1|TRBV20-1
TGCAGTGCTGAGAGGGCAGGGGGGGCCACTGAAGCTTTCTTT
CSAERAGGATEAFF
>-|TRBJ1-2|TRBD1|TRBV25-1
TGTGCCAGCAGTATGACAGGGGGCTATGGCTACACCTTC
CASSMTGGYGYTF
>many|TRBJ1-6|-|TRBV15
TGTGCCACCAGCAGAGACAGGGAAAATTCACCCCTCCACTTT
CATSRDRENSPLHF
>-|TRBJ1-6|-|TRBV10-3
TGTGCCATCAATTCGGGCTCCTATAATTCACCCCTCCACTTT
CAINSGSYNSPLHF
>-|TRBJ2-5|TRBD2|TRBV15
TGTGCCACCACTTCATCACTAGCGATACAAGAGACCCAGTACTTC
CATTSSLAIQETQYF
>many|TRBJ2-7|TRBD2|TRBV7-9
TGTGCCAGCAGCCCGATGGCGGGAGGCACCTACGAGCAGTACTTC
CASSPMAGGTYEQYF
>-|TRBJ2-1|TRBD2|TRBV7-9
TGTGCCAGCGGACCTAGCGGGGGGGCCACGGATGAGCAGTTCTTC
CASGPSGGATDEQFF
>many|TRBJ1-2|-|TRBV5-5
TGTGCCAGCAGCTTTGATTTTAACAGCTATGGCTACACCTTC
CASSFDFNSYGYTF
>-|TRBJ2-7|TRBD1|TRBV10-2
TGCGCCAGCAGTGGGTCGGGGACAGGGAAATACGAGCAGTACTTC
CASSGSGTGKYEQYF
>-|TRBJ1-1|TRBD1|TRBV10-3
TGTGCCATCTCTTCCGGGACAGACACTGAAGCTTTCTTT
CAISSGTDTEAFF
>-|TRBJ1-2|-|TRBV19
TGTGCCAGTAGCCAGGGCCTTAACTATGGCTACACCTTC
CASSQGLNYGYTF
>-|TRBJ2-3|-|TRBV10-3
TGTGCCACCTCACTCGCCACAGATACGCAGTATTTT
CATSLATDTQYF
>-|TRBJ2-7|TRBD2|TRBV11-1
TGTGCCAGCAGTGGTAGCGGGAGTTTATACGAGCAGTACTTC
CASSGSGSLYEQYF